The 16 T cell receptor beta chains presented below share a single source sample, sequenced in a study of cytomegalovirus exposure and HLA in healthy donors (TCRdb year 2017). Libraries were built with the immunoSEQ multiplex PCR assay. The multiplex PCR relied on a mix of 60 forward primers for TCR Vbeta segments and 13 reverse primers for TCR Jbeta segments. Not all clones reach the TCRdb copy of this immuneACCESS table, which keeps in-frame sequences only. Checked studies attribute under half of the gap to unresolved V genes and leave the rest unexplained. The sample has tens of thousands of clones on record, roughly two thirds of them singletons. Over 15% of the sample is held by the ten biggest clonotypes. What was sequenced was PBMCs. The receptors were gathered from a man in his forties in good health and CMV-seropositive.

With regard to this clone: This sample also contains other DNA sequences that code for the same CDR3. V is TRBV19 and J is TRBJ2-2; D perhaps matches TRBD1 (6 bases). The V and J ends lost 11 bases and 2 bases respectively, with 12 bases between them. CDR1 is LNHDA and CDR2 is SQIVND in the germline V gene (reference sequence). The length of the CDR3 is 13 residues. CDR3 coding DNA: TGTGCCCGCTTAGGGGGAAACACCGGGGAGCTGTTTTTT. Encoded protein: CARLGGNTGELFF.

This clone was seen a few times. V gene TRBV6-5 combines with J gene TRBJ2-7; D is unresolved. Germline V CDR1 and CDR2: MNHEY, SVGAGI. V was trimmed by 10 bases and J by 0 bases, leaving 13 bases between them. The CDR3 runs 13 residues. The CDR3 sequence is CATASPGSYEQYF. The CDR3, as DNA: TGTGCCACAGCCTCTCCGGGCTCCTACGAGCAGTACTTC.

The chain links TRBV28 to TRBJ1-4, with D uncertain. This CDR3 has 13 residues. Trimming removed 8 bases at V and 2 bases at J, with 9 bases between. The germline CDR1 and CDR2 sequences are MDHEN and SYDVKM. CDR3 DNA: TGTGCCAGCCATGAGGGTACTAATGAAAAACTGTTTTTT. As protein: CASHEGTNEKLFF.

This clone has just a few counts. The V gene is TRBV4-1, the J gene TRBJ2-7, with a tentative D call TRBD1 (6 bases). This CDR3 has 13 amino acids. CDR1 and CDR2 (germline): MGHRA, YSYEKL. V lost 4 bases to trimming and J lost 1 base, with 8 bases between them. The CDR3 region has the DNA TGCGCCAGCAGCCCGGACAGTTCCTACGAGCAGTACTTC. Translated, it gives CASSPDSSYEQYF.

This chain uses TRBV11-2 with TRBJ2-7; D not resolved. CDR3 length equals 15 residues. Germline V gene lookup returns CDR1 SGHAT and CDR2 FQNNGV. V lost 4 bases and J lost 0, with 13 bases in between. Here the CDR3 DNA reads TGTGCCAGCAGCTCCCAGGCGCAAAGCTCCTACGAGCAGTACTTC. Its protein is CASSSQAQSSYEQYF.

V and J are TRBV7-9 and TRBJ2-7, with 7 bases fitting TRBD1. The germline CDR1 and CDR2 sequences are SEHNR and FQNEAQ (reference sequence). The CDR3 is 13 residues long. V was clipped by 4 bases and J by 2 bases; unmatched bases: 2. The DNA of the CDR3 is TGTGCCAGCAGCTACGGGACAGCCTACGAGCAGTACTTC. Protein: CASSYGTAYEQYF.

The rearrangement joins TRBV7-6 to TRBJ2-3, with D possibly matching TRBD1 (6 bases). V shed 5 bases and J shed 7 bases, with 13 bases lying between them. This CDR3 is built from 13 residues. Germline V lookup: CDR1 SGHVS, CDR2 FNYEAQ. CDR3 in amino acids: CASSQGTSNTQYF. The CDR3 DNA is TGTGCCAGCAGCCAAGGGACATCAAATACGCAGTATTTT.

V and J are TRBV7-3 and TRBJ2-1, with 10 positions matching TRBD1. The junction had 5 bases not matched to a gene; V was cut back by 8 bases and J by 10 bases. From germline, CDR1 is SGHTA and CDR2 FQGTGA. The CDR3 spans 12 residues. In DNA, the CDR3 is TGTGCCAGCTCGACAGGGGGCATAGAGCAGTTCTTC. This codes for CASSTGGIEQFF. Full variable domain (rest looked up from reference TRBV7-3 and TRBJ2-1): GAGVSQTPSNKVTEKGKYVELRCDPISGHTALYWYRQSLGQGPEFLIYFQGTGAADDSGLPNDRFFAVRPEGSVSTLKIQRTERGDSAVYLCASSTGGIEQFFGPGTRLTVL.

The gene calls are TRBV4-1 and TRBJ1-2; D ambiguous. Germline CDR1 reads MGHRA; CDR2 reads YSYEKL. V was shortened by 1 base and J by 5 bases, with 14 bases between the two germline ends. The CDR3 runs 15 residues. The CDR3 loop is CASSQVGQALYGYTF. In nucleotides, the CDR3 is TGCGCCAGCAGCCAAGTTGGGCAGGCCCTATATGGCTACACCTTC.

The V and J genes are TRBV9 and TRBJ2-7; the D gene is possibly TRBD1 (5 bases). Germline V gives CDR1 SGDLS, CDR2 YYNGEE. V was cut by 0 bases and J by 3 bases, with 10 bases left in between. There are 14 residues in the CDR3. The CDR3 loop is CASSVGIGVYEQYF. The CDR3 coding sequence is TGTGCCAGCAGCGTAGGTATAGGGGTCTACGAGCAGTACTTC.

This CDR3 reads CASSNPLIGQPSYEQYF. DNA of the CDR3: TGTGCCAGCAGCAACCCATTAATCGGACAGCCTTCCTACGAGCAGTACTTC. The V call is TRBV21-1, the J call TRBJ2-7; the DNA was not compared with TRBD1, the D call given in the table. TRBV21-1 is a pseudogene. This CDR3 region has 17 residues.

The chain is built from TRBV7-8 and TRBJ1-3, with a weak D call TRBD1 (5 bases). The CDR3 spans 16 residues. Per the germline V gene, CDR1 is SGHVS and CDR2 is FQNEAQ. The ends were cut back, 4 bases at V and 2 bases at J, with 15 bases in the middle. CDR3 coding DNA: TGTGCCAGCAGCTCATCAGGGTTGGCTGCTGGAAACACCATATATTTT. This sequence encodes CASSSSGLAAGNTIYF. Full variable domain (rest looked up from reference TRBV7-8 and TRBJ1-3): GAGVSQSPRYKVAKRGQDVALRCDPISGHVSLFWYQQALGQGPEFLTYFQNEAQLDKSGLPSDRFFAERPEGSVSTLKIQRTQQEDSAVYLCASSSSGLAAGNTIYFGEGSWLTVV.

The chain uses TRBV6-1 and TRBJ1-2; D might be TRBD1 (5 bases). Trimming stripped 4 bases from V and 1 base from J, with 7 bases between. Germline V gene data show CDR1 as MNHNS and CDR2 as SASEGT. CDR3 size: 13 residues. This chain's CDR3 is CASSAQGNYGYTF. CDR3 in DNA: TGTGCCAGCAGTGCTCAGGGTAACTATGGCTACACCTTC.

The V and J genes are TRBV28 and TRBJ1-1; 8 positions agree with TRBD1. J was trimmed by 3 bases and V by 6 bases; bases with no gene match: 6. The CDR3 consists of 14 residues. Germline V lookup: CDR1 MDHEN, CDR2 SYDVKM. The CDR3 sequence: CASRATGEYTEAFF. The CDR3 DNA sequence: TGTGCCAGCAGGGCGACAGGGGAGTACACTGAAGCTTTCTTT.

This chain connects TRBV5-8 to TRBJ2-1; 8 positions match TRBD2. CDR1 and CDR2 (germline): SGHTS, YDEGEE. This CDR3 comprises 19 residues. The trim removed 2 bases at V and 7 bases at J, leaving 20 bases unmatched. The CDR3 loop reads CASSFSGVPGLEYWNEQFF. CDR3 bases: TGTGCCAGCAGCTTTTCCGGGGTGCCGGGACTAGAGTACTGGAATGAGCAGTTCTTC.

This clone turned up a few times. This sequence joins TRBV2 and TRBJ1-6; 7 nucleotides line up with TRBD1. CDR1 SNHLY and CDR2 FYNNEI come from the germline V gene. V was pared by 7 bases and J by 7 bases, with 10 bases of the junction left unmatched. The CDR3 has 15 residues. The CDR3, as DNA: TGTGCCAGCAAACACCGGGACAGCTTAAATTCACCCCTCCACTTT. Its translation is CASKHRDSLNSPLHF.